The 32 T cell receptor beta chains given below trace back to one sample, sequenced in a study of T-cell memory formation after mild COVID-19. TCRdb fed the 5' RACE reads into MiXCR, producing one record per CDR3 protein. The sample has 500,000 to 600,000 distinct CDR3 sequences; roughly 18% are singletons. Specimen: PBMCs or a T cell subset sorted from them (not recorded which). These receptors all come from an adult woman who had mild COVID-19 (a few samples of this study predate the infection). Cell type and time point are not known.

The CDR3 sequence is CASSFVGTSGIGEQFF. The CDR3 nucleotides read TGTGCCAGCAGCTTTGTTGGGACTAGCGGGATCGGGGAGCAGTTCTTC. This chain joins TRBV7-3 and TRBJ2-1; 13 bases match TRBD2. J lost 10 bases, V lost 3 bases, and 9 bases had no gene match. CDR3 length equals 16 residues. The germline CDR1 and CDR2 sequences are SGHTA and FQGTGA. The variable domain in full, with the rest retrieved from reference TRBV7-3 and TRBJ2-1, is GAGVSQTPSNKVTEKGKYVELRCDPISGHTALYWYRQSLGQGPEFLIYFQGTGAADDSGLPNDRFFAVRPEGSVSTLKIQRTERGDSAVYLCASSFVGTSGIGEQFFGPGTRLTVL.

The chain is built from TRBV12-3 or TRBV12-4 and TRBJ2-5; TRBD1 matches 7 bases. CDR3 size: 13 residues. V shed 6 bases, J shed 0 bases, and the junction held 1 base outside the gene matches. The CDR3 sequence: CASRTGNQETQYF. In DNA, the CDR3 is TGTGCCAGCAGGACAGGGAACCAAGAGACCCAGTACTTC.

This chain links TRBV9 with TRBJ2-2; TRBD2 aligns across 7 bases. Trimming took 4 bases from V and 4 from J; bases not matched to a gene: 13. Germline CDR1 and CDR2: SGDLS and YYNGEE. There are 17 residues in the CDR3. The CDR3 nucleotides are TGTGCCAGCAGCCCCGATCCGGTAGCGGGTTCCACCGGGGAGCTGTTTTTT. This gives the protein CASSPDPVAGSTGELFF.

The J gene is TRBJ2-3, the V gene TRBV7-2, with TRBD2 identical over 16 bases. Germline lookup yields CDR1 SGHTA and CDR2 FQGNSA. This CDR3 has 18 residues. V lost 3 bases, J lost 4 bases, and 7 bases stayed unmatched. DNA for the CDR3: TGTGCCAGCAGCTTCCCCGGGACTAGCGGGGGGGTTTCAGATACGCAGTATTTT. Protein: CASSFPGTSGGVSDTQYF.

CDR3 loop: CASSIVSGTNQPQHF. CDR3 nucleotide sequence: TGTGCCAGTAGTATAGTCTCCGGGACGAATCAGCCCCAGCATTTT. The gene calls are TRBV19 and TRBJ1-5, with a tentative D call TRBD1 (5 bases). Trimming left V 1 base short and J 4 bases short, with 11 bases between. This CDR3 region has 15 residues. Per germline, CDR1 LNHDA and CDR2 SQIVND (reference sequence). The full variable domain, rest sourced from reference TRBV19 and TRBJ1-5, is DGGITQSPKYLFRKEGQNVTLSCEQNLNHDAMYWYRQDPGQGLRLIYYSQIVNDFQKGDIAEGYSVSREKKESFPLTVTSAQKNPTAFYLCASSIVSGTNQPQHFGDGTRLSIL.

This clonotype was observed a handful of times. The chain's CDR3 is CASSPRVSDNSPLHF. The CDR3 coding sequence is TGTGCCAGCTCACCCCGGGTCAGCGATAATTCACCCCTCCACTTT. The V and J genes are TRBV18 and TRBJ1-6; D remains ambiguous. Per germline, CDR1 KGHSH and CDR2 LQKENI. The CDR3 consists of 15 residues. Trimming removed 3 bases at V and 5 bases at J, with 11 bases between.

The gene calls are TRBV5-1 and TRBJ2-1, with 7 nucleotides matching TRBD1. J was trimmed by 1 base and V by 4 bases; bases with no gene match: 5. Germline CDR1 is SGHRS and CDR2 is YFSETQ. The CDR3 is made up of 15 amino acids. CDR3 sequence (DNA): TGCGCCAGCAGCGGACAGGTTGCGTCCTACAATGAGCAGTTCTTC. This codes for CASSGQVASYNEQFF.

The chain is built from TRBV4-1 and TRBJ1-1; no clear D. Trimming left V 3 bases short and J 5 bases short, with 16 bases between. CDR1 MGHRA and CDR2 YSYEKL come from the germline V gene. There are 15 residues in the CDR3. CDR3 region: CASSHSRLRTTEAFF. The CDR3 DNA is TGCGCCAGCAGCCACTCCCGGCTCCGTACGACTGAAGCTTTCTTT.

This clonotype has only a few counts. The chain carries TRBV29-1 and TRBJ2-7; TRBD1 aligns across 12 bases. Trimming removed 6 bases from V and 6 bases from J; junction bases left unmatched: 9. This CDR3 contains 14 residues. Germline V lookup: CDR1 SQVTM, CDR2 ANQGSEA. The CDR3: CSVGPGQGAPEQYF. CDR3 nucleotide sequence: TGCAGCGTGGGCCCGGGACAGGGGGCGCCCGAGCAGTACTTC.

This clonotype was found a few times. The chain carries TRBV30 and TRBJ2-3, with D hard to call. Germline CDR1 and CDR2: GTSNPN and SVGIG (reference sequence). There are 12 residues in the CDR3. The germline V and J ends were trimmed by 4 bases and 0 bases, with 5 bases remaining between them. This chain's CDR3 is CAWTASTDTQYF. Written as DNA, the CDR3 is TGTGCCTGGACAGCTAGCACAGATACGCAGTATTTT.

This clonotype showed up just a few times. The chain uses TRBV29-1 and TRBJ2-3, with D perhaps matching TRBD2 (6 bases). CDR3 length: 14 amino acids. Germline values: CDR1 SQVTM, CDR2 ANQGSEA. V lost 6 bases and J 3 bases, leaving 16 bases between the germline ends. The CDR3 protein is CSVIEGTETDTQYF. The CDR3 DNA is TGCAGCGTAATAGAGGGGACTGAAACAGATACGCAGTATTTT.

This clonotype was seen only a few times. The rearrangement uses TRBV29-1 and TRBJ2-4; TRBD2 aligns across 7 bases. Unmatched junction bases numbered 9, after V lost 2 bases and J lost 8 bases. The germline V gene has CDR1 SQVTM and CDR2 ANQGSEA. This CDR3 has 14 amino acids. The CDR3 bases are TGCAGCGTTGAAAGTGGACTAGTAGATGACATTCAGTACTTC. As protein: CSVESGLVDDIQYF.

This chain connects TRBV30 to TRBJ2-1, with unresolved D. The CDR3 length is 16 residues. Trimming shortened V by 2 bases and J by 6 bases, and 20 bases separated the two germline ends. Germline CDR1 and CDR2: GTSNPN and SVGIG (reference sequence). CDR3 residues: CAWSPGTAPDSNEQFF. DNA for the CDR3: TGTGCCTGGAGTCCAGGCACCGCGCCTGATTCCAATGAGCAGTTCTTC.

CDR3 amino acids: CASSYSANTPGYTF. The CDR3 DNA is TGTGCCAGCAGTTACTCGGCGAATACACCTGGCTACACCTTC. The V call is TRBV6-5, the J call TRBJ1-2, with D hard to call. Germline CDR1 is MNHEY and CDR2 is SVGAGI. V lost 0 bases to trimming and J lost 7 bases, with 12 bases between them. This CDR3 comprises 14 residues.

The V and J genes are TRBV7-2 and TRBJ2-3; D is undetermined. Per the germline V gene, CDR1 is SGHTA and CDR2 is FQGNSA. Trimming left V 2 bases short and J 0 bases short, with 15 bases between. The CDR3 contains 17 residues. The CDR3 here is CASSLYRGTASTDTQYF. The CDR3 region has the DNA TGTGCCAGCAGCTTATACCGCGGAACCGCTAGCACAGATACGCAGTATTTT.

In its sample, this clonotype was seen a few times. The chain recombines TRBV12-3 or TRBV12-4 with TRBJ2-7, with TRBD1 identical over 7 bases. Losses at the gene ends were 5 bases for V and 4 bases for J; bases not matched to a gene: 11. This CDR3 has 15 amino acids. CDR3 in DNA: TGTGCCAGCAGTCTCCCCGGGACAGCGGCATACGAGCAGTACTTC. Protein product: CASSLPGTAAYEQYF.

This clonotype was detected ten times or more. The rearrangement uses TRBV2 and TRBJ2-7; perhaps TRBD1 as D (5 bases). CDR1 is SNHLY and CDR2 is FYNNEI in the germline V gene. This CDR3 is built from 15 residues. V shed 0 bases and J shed 3 bases, with 12 bases lying between them. The DNA for the CDR3 is TGTGCCAGCAGTGAAGCCCTGGGGCAAATCTACGAGCAGTACTTC. It specifies CASSEALGQIYEQYF.

The genes are TRBV7-9 and TRBJ2-5, with 9 bases aligning to TRBD2. Trimming cost V 6 bases and J 4 bases; bases outside gene matches: 18. The CDR3 covers 18 residues. Germline V CDR1 and CDR2: SEHNR, FQNEAQ (reference sequence). Here the CDR3 DNA reads TGTGCCAGCAGTTTTCCGGGACTAGCTCTGGCGGTTGGAGAGACCCAGTACTTC. Its protein is CASSFPGLALAVGETQYF.

The rearrangement uses TRBV12-3 or TRBV12-4 and TRBJ1-2; D is ambiguous. Between the trimmed V and J ends, which lost 6 bases and 5 bases, there was a span of 16 bases. CDR3 size: 14 residues. The CDR3 here is CASSQTPATYGYTF. CDR3 DNA sequence: TGTGCCAGCAGCCAAACCCCCGCGACTTATGGCTACACCTTC.

This clonotype occurred a few times. The chain joins TRBV29-1 to TRBJ2-7; D is perhaps TRBD1 (5 bases). V was trimmed by 2 bases and J by 3 bases, leaving 11 bases between them. This CDR3 is built from 13 residues. Germline V CDR1 and CDR2: SQVTM, ANQGSEA. CDR3 amino acids: CSVEKDQGYEQYF. The CDR3 DNA reads TGCAGCGTTGAAAAGGATCAGGGCTACGAGCAGTACTTC.

This clonotype was recorded a few times. V usage is TRBV4-1 and J usage is TRBJ1-3, with 8 bases lining up with TRBD1. Per the germline V gene, CDR1 is MGHRA and CDR2 is YSYEKL. After removal of 4 bases from V and 3 bases from J, the junction contained 5 bases not matched to a gene. The CDR3 loop spans 15 amino acids. The CDR3, as DNA: TGCGCCAGCAGCCTCCGACAGGGGATTGGAAACACCATATATTTT. Residues: CASSLRQGIGNTIYF.

This clonotype has more than one count but fewer than ten. V gene TRBV24-1 combines with J gene TRBJ1-1, with D possibly TRBD1 on 5 matching bases. V was pared by 7 bases and J by 4 bases, with 12 bases between. This CDR3 contains 13 residues. Germline V lookup: CDR1 KGHDR, CDR2 SFDVKD. CDR3 loop: CATSRWDGTEAFF. In DNA form, the CDR3 reads TGTGCCACCAGCCGGTGGGACGGCACTGAAGCTTTCTTT.

This chain connects TRBV6-1 to TRBJ1-5; D is possibly TRBD1 (6 bases). This CDR3 is built from 13 residues. The V end lost 7 bases, the J end lost 3 bases, and 10 bases lay between the germline ends. Per germline, CDR1 MNHNS and CDR2 SASEGT. The CDR3 region is CASIRGYNQPQHF. Here the CDR3 DNA reads TGTGCCAGCATCAGGGGTTACAATCAGCCCCAGCATTTT.

This clonotype was counted between two and nine times. The gene calls are TRBV5-1 and TRBJ2-7, with D possibly being TRBD1 or TRBD2 (6 bases each). CDR1 and CDR2 from the germline V gene are SGHRS and YFSETQ. CDR3 length: 15 residues. Trimming took 3 bases from V and 7 from J, leaving 20 bases between them. The CDR3 spells CASSSNYQGGREQYF. CDR3 DNA sequence: TGCGCCAGCAGCTCGAACTACCAAGGGGGGCGTGAGCAGTACTTC. Variable domain in full (rest from reference TRBV5-1 and TRBJ2-7): KAGVTQTPRYLIKTRGQQVTLSCSPISGHRSVSWYQQTPGQGLQFLFEYFSETQRNKGNFPGRFSGRQFSNSRSEMNVSTLELGDSALYLCASSSNYQGGREQYFGPGTRLTVT.

The rearrangement joins TRBV5-5 to TRBJ1-1; D is ambiguous. Trimming cost V 0 bases and J 0 bases, with 21 bases left between them. Germline V gives CDR1 SGHKS, CDR2 YYEKEE (reference sequence). This CDR3 spans 19 amino acids. DNA of the CDR3: TGTGCCAGCAGCTTGGAGGAGGTGAGGGTAGGCGCCATGAACACTGAAGCTTTCTTT. Translated: CASSLEEVRVGAMNTEAFF. Looking up the rest from reference TRBV5-5 and TRBJ1-1 gives the full variable domain: DAGVTQSPTHLIKTRGQQVTLRCSPISGHKSVSWYQQVLGQGPQFIFQYYEKEERGRGNFPDRFSARQFPNYSSELNVNALLLGDSALYLCASSLEEVRVGAMNTEAFFGQGTRLTVV.

In this sample, this clonotype turned up many times. The CDR3 nucleotides read TGCGCCAGCAGCTTGGAGGTTACGCCGCGGGGCTACACCTTC. Amino acid sequence: CASSLEVTPRGYTF. This chain uses TRBV5-1 with TRBJ1-2; D call uncertain. The CDR3 loop spans 14 amino acids. The germline gives CDR1 SGHRS, CDR2 YFSETQ. V was shortened by 0 bases and J by 8 bases, with 14 bases between the two germline ends.

The gene calls are TRBV12-3 or TRBV12-4 and TRBJ2-5, with TRBD1 matching over 8 bases. V lost 5 bases to trimming and J lost 2 bases; unmatched junction nucleotides: 7. The CDR3 is 15 amino acids. CDR3 sequence (DNA): TGTGCCAGCAGTCCGGGACAGGATCTACAAGAGACCCAGTACTTC. Its translation is CASSPGQDLQETQYF.

The chain employs TRBV7-2 and TRBJ2-3, with D tentatively TRBD1 or TRBD2 (5 bases each). The V gene's germline CDR1 is SGHTA and CDR2 FQGNSA. V lost 5 bases and J 5 bases, leaving 20 bases between the germline ends. This CDR3 is built from 16 residues. The CDR3 region has the DNA TGTGCCAGCAGCCTCCGTTGGGGGAGTGGGGGAGATACGCAGTATTTT. This sequence encodes CASSLRWGSGGDTQYF.

This clonotype showed up just a few times. The CDR3 protein is CSARALISSYNSPLHF. In nucleotides, the CDR3 is TGCAGTGCTAGAGCGCTCATTAGCTCCTATAATTCACCCCTCCACTTT. The chain uses TRBV20-1 and TRBJ1-6; no clear D gene. The CDR3 spans 16 residues. Trimming took off 1 base at V and 0 bases at J, with 10 bases between the two ends. In germline, CDR1 is DFQATT, CDR2 SNEGSKA (reference sequence).

This clonotype was counted between two and nine times. The CDR3 loop reads CASSPPRQACNQPQHF. CDR3 nucleotide sequence: TGTGCCAGCAGCCCCCCCCGACAGGCGTGCAATCAGCCCCAGCATTTT. The V gene is TRBV7-3, the J gene TRBJ1-5; D may be TRBD1 (6 bases). The germline V gene has CDR1 SGHTA and CDR2 FQGTGA. The CDR3 runs to 16 residues. Trimming removed 5 bases at V and 2 bases at J, with 16 bases between.

In this sample, this clonotype turned up many times. The rearrangement joins TRBV5-1 to TRBJ2-3, with TRBD2 matching over 8 bases. The germline V gene has CDR1 SGHRS and CDR2 YFSETQ. There are 16 residues in the CDR3. The ends lost 4 bases at V and 5 bases at J; junction bases unmatched: 12. The CDR3 sequence is CASSPQPGLGVDTQYF. The DNA for the CDR3 is TGCGCCAGCAGCCCCCAACCGGGACTAGGGGTAGATACGCAGTATTTT.

The chain employs TRBV6-1 and TRBJ2-3, with 10 bases lining up with TRBD2. V dropped 7 bases and J dropped 5; count of bases not matched to a gene: 9. The CDR3 is 15 residues long. From germline, CDR1 is MNHNS and CDR2 SASEGT. CDR3 amino acids: CASNLLAGAQDTQYF. CDR3 sequence (DNA): TGTGCCAGCAACTTGCTAGCGGGGGCCCAAGATACGCAGTATTTT.